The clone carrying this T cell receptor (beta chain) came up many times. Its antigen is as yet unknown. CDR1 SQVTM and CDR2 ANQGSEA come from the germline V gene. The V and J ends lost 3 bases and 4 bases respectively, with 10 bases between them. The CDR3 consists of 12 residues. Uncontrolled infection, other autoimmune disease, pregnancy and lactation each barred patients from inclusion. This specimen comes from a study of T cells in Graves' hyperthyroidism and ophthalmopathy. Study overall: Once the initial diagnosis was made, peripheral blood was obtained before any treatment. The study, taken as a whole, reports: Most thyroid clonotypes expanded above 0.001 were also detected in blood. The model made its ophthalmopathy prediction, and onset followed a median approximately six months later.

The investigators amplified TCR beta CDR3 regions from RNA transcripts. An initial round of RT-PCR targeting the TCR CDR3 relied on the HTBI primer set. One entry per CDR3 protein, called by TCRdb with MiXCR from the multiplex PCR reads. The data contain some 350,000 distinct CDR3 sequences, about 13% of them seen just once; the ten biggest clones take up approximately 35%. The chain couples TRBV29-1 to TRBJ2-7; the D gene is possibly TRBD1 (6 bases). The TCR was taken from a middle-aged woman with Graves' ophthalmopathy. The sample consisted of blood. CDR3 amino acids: CSVEGARYEQYF. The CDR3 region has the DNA TGCAGCGTTGAGGGGGCGCGGTACGAGCAGTACTTC.